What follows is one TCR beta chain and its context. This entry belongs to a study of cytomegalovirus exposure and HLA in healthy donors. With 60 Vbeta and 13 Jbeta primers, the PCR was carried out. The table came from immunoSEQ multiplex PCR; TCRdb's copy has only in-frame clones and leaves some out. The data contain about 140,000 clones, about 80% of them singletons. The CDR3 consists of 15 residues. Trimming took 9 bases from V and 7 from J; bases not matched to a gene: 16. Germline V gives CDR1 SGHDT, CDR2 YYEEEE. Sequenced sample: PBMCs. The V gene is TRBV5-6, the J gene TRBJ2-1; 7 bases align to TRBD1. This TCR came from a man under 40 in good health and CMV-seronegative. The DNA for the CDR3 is TGTGCCACCCCATTAACAGGGGTTAGACTGAATGAGCAGTTCTTC. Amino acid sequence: CATPLTGVRLNEQFF. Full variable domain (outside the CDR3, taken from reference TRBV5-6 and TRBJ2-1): DAGVTQSPTHLIKTRGQQVTLRCSPKSGHDTVSWYQQALGQGPQFIFQYYEEEERQRGNFPDRFSGHQFPNYSSELNVNALLLGDSALYLCATPLTGVRLNEQFFGPGTRLTVL.